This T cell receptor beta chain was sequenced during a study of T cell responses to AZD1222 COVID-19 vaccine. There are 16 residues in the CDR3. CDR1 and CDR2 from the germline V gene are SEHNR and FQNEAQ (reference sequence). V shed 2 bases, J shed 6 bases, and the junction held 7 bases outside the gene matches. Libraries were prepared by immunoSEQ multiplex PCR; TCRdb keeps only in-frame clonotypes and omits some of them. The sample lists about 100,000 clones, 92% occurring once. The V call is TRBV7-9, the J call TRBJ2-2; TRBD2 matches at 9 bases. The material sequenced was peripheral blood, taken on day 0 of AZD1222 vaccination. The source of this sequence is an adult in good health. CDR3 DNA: TGTGCCAGCAGCTTATATAGCGGGAGAACCGCCGGGGAGCTGTTTTTT. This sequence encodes CASSLYSGRTAGELFF.